This T cell receptor beta chain derives from a study of blood T cells in healthy people across ages (dated by TCRdb to the mid-2010s). Describing the broader study: In model experiments, roughly one uniquely barcoded TCR beta cDNA molecule per two T cells was captured by template switching. To avoid experimental bias, donors of different ages were distributed randomly across sequencing lanes. Two additional independent replicas of 1 million unique cDNA reads from the same blood draw were analyzed for two donors (one aged 18 to 30 and one aged 80 or older). The study measured age-related changes in TCR beta repertoire diversity using deep sequencing normalized with unique cDNA molecular identifiers. Donors were grouped into four age groups: young (average 16 years), middle-aged (39), aged (around 60) and long-lived (approximately 78).

Preparation of the library involved 5' RACE. The reads were generated on an Illumina HiSeq 2500. A second PCR of roughly 6 to 11 cycles was run with a J-beta primer mix and a sample-barcoded 5' primer. Each TCR beta cDNA molecule received a unique molecular identifier from a template-switch 5' adaptor carrying 12 random nucleotides. Each sample yielded at least 2.5 million CDR3-containing paired-end reads. First-strand cDNA synthesis was performed from all RNA using the Mint cDNA synthesis kit, with priming by a TRBC-specific oligonucleotide. Following uracil-DNA glycosylase treatment, a first 18-cycle PCR with universal primers M1SS and BC2_uni_R was performed on all cDNA. The study's processing was this. For normalization, 1 million high-quality reads were randomly selected from each sample, with every read carrying a distinct molecular identifier. Reads sharing molecular identifiers were discarded rather than binned into consensus sequences. CDR3 identification, clonotype clustering and error correction used MiTCR with a Q25 quality threshold and the strictest error-elimination algorithm. A nonparametric unseen species model using Euler transformation provided a lower-bound estimate of total TCR beta diversity. TCRdb took the public reads, trimmed them with fastp at Q25, ran MiXCR for clone calling and kept in-frame beta chains. Entries are consolidated by CDR3 protein sequence, retaining the most common genes and DNA. These V and J calls originate from TCRdb's pipeline instead of the authors' own analysis. The sample profile shows roughly 1.7 million distinct CDR3 sequences; roughly 30% of them were found once. The ten largest clones capture over 9% of the sample.

Broad study findings and their caveats: Since profiling was done on bulk unsorted PBMCs, naive and antigen-experienced compartments could not be conclusively compared. Total diversity estimates from one million sequenced T cells were considered lower bounds and underestimates. The long-lived group showed more naive CD4+ T cells, fewer expanded clones and increased TCR diversity than the aged group, suggesting age selection. There was a strong correlation between observed TCR beta diversity and the percentage of naive T cells measured by flow cytometry. As age increased, observed TCR beta diversity per million T cells dropped in a roughly linear way, and a significant reduction was already evident by age 40. The CMV infection status of donors was not known, potentially confounding age-related changes in expanded clonotypes.

About this clonotype: Its cognate antigen has yet to be identified. There are no base qualities to consult, and no much larger clone falls within one base.

Donors were a few dozen systemically healthy Caucasian individuals from Russia aged roughly 6 to 100 years. Each donor gave ten milliliters of peripheral blood, collected into EDTA-treated Vacutainer tubes. PBMCs were isolated by Ficoll-Paque density-gradient centrifugation, with at least 6.5 million obtained per sample. Trizol reagent was used to extract total RNA from PBMCs, with at least 5.5 micrograms per sample. The percentages of naive CD45RAhigh/CD27high T cells were determined by flow cytometry on a PBMC aliquot from every donor. The CDR3 holds 13 amino acids from the cysteine to the phenylalanine. The DNA shown is the 39-base CDR3, in frame from base 1. CDR1 and CDR2 are read off the germline V gene as MDHEN and SYDVKM.

The receptor was isolated from a woman between 25 and 40 years old in good health. Sequences were obtained from blood. This chain joins TRBV28 to TRBJ2-5; TRBD1 is a weak D gene call, 6 bases matching. The end of the DNA aligns better with TRBJ2-1, so the J call may be wrong. The nucleotides read TGTGCCAGCAGCAGGGGACAACAAGAGACCCAGTTCTTC. Its product reads: CASSRGQQETQFF.